The following is a TCR beta chain sequence with its context. Its antigen is unidentified. TCRdb ran MiXCR on the 5' RACE reads and lists one entry per CDR3 protein. The repertoire holds some 140,000 distinct CDR3 sequences, with about 7% as singletons. The data were taken from a study of CD8 T cells in ankylosing spondylitis. Study-level findings and limits: Peripheral blood held disease-linked clones only at relatively low frequency, and these were CD8+. Blood of patients with ankylosing spondylitis appeared to be characterized by a TCR beta motif of eight highly homologous variants. Disease-associated clones were reportedly significantly overrepresented in matched ankylosing spondylitis synovial fluid.

The CDR3 is 14 residues long. CDR1 and CDR2 from the germline V gene are LNHDA and SQIVND (reference sequence). Trimming removed 3 bases from V and 5 bases from J; junction bases left unmatched: 6. The source is a female donor with ankylosing spondylitis or in good health (not recorded which). Sequencing input: blood, either unsorted or a sorted T cell fraction (not recorded which). V gene TRBV19 combines with J gene TRBJ2-7, with 8 bases fitting TRBD1. CDR3 sequence: CASSIQGAPDEQYF. The CDR3 region has the DNA TGTGCCAGTAGTATTCAGGGGGCGCCGGACGAGCAGTACTTC. Variable domain in full (rest from reference TRBV19 and TRBJ2-7): DGGITQSPKYLFRKEGQNVTLSCEQNLNHDAMYWYRQDPGQGLRLIYYSQIVNDFQKGDIAEGYSVSREKKESFPLTVTSAQKNPTAFYLCASSIQGAPDEQYFGPGTRLTVT.